This T cell receptor (beta chain) was found in a study of neurological immune-mediated disorders. This clonotype came up many times. Its antigen is not known. Template-switch 5'RACE cDNA synthesis added a 10-nucleotide unique molecular identifier. MiXCR, run by TCRdb on the 5' RACE reads, gives a single entry per CDR3 protein. There are 47,000 or so distinct CDR3 sequences in the sample; approximately 9.1% occur only once, and 1.5% to 2% lies in the top ten. Overall study findings and caveats: None of the CDR3 amino acid sequences of expanded clones were shared across subjects, and this suggested private repertoires in all groups.

As for time point: longitudinal time-point 1 (baseline). V dropped 4 bases and J dropped 10 bases, with 8 bases sitting between them. The CDR3 sequence is 11 residues long. Germline-derived CDR1 and CDR2 are ENHRY and SYGVKD. The material sequenced was PBMCs. The gene calls are TRBV10-3 and TRBJ2-1; weak D call: TRBD1 (5 bases). The sequence came from a middle-aged woman in good health. The CDR3 region has the DNA TGTGCCATCAGTGGCCAGGGAGAGCAGTTCTTC. Amino acids: CAISGQGEQFF.